This T cell receptor beta chain was retrieved from a study of graft-versus-host responses after intestinal transplantation. Study-level background: Tacrolimus and steroids were given for three to four years to all recipients after anti-thymocyte globulin induction.

V gave up 1 base and J gave up 8 bases, with 8 bases separating them. Germline V lookup: CDR1 SGHTA, CDR2 FQGNSA. The CDR3 contains 12 residues. Here immunoSEQ multiplex PCR was the method, and the copy in TCRdb shows in-frame clones only, minus some. The data contain approximately 70,000 clones, 84% of them singletons. Worth noting for this clone: No antigen is known for it.

Points from the study as a whole: Early post-transplant HvG declines tracked with peak circulating GvH clone levels. Patients with graft-donor T cell macrochimerism had high graft-versus-host to host-versus-graft clonal ratios in allografts.

The V and J genes are TRBV7-2 and TRBJ1-1; the D is unclear. This specimen was unstimulated CD4+ T cells sorted from spleen or lymph node cells, taken before transplant. The sequence was collected from a human donor who was the organ donor for an intestinal transplant. DNA of the CDR3: TGTGCCAGCAGCTTAGAGAGGTACGAAGCTTTCTTT. This sequence encodes CASSLERYEAFF.